This TCR beta chain stems from a study of early T cells in non-severe SARS-CoV-2 infection. TCRdb recomputed calls from the 5' RACE reads with MiXCR, one row per CDR3 protein. The sample includes tens of thousands of distinct CDR3 sequences, around 15% of them seen just once. At least ten counts were recorded for this clonotype. V dropped 4 bases and J dropped 4 bases, with 13 bases sitting between them. This CDR3 spans 15 amino acids. Germline V CDR1 and CDR2: LGHDT, YNNKEL (reference sequence). The V gene is TRBV3-1, the J gene TRBJ1-4; unclear D gene. The receptor was derived from an adult who was a healthcare worker with PCR-confirmed SARS-CoV-2 infection or an uninfected control (not recorded which). Sequenced sample: whole blood. In DNA, the CDR3 is TGTGCCAGCAGCCCGATGGGTCGTGTTAATGAAAAACTGTTTTTT. Residues: CASSPMGRVNEKLFF.